The clone carrying this T cell receptor (beta chain) has a count of ten or more. These data come from a study of T-cell reconstitution after alpha-beta-depleted transplantation in children. Using unique molecular identifiers, the investigators prepared the TCRbeta library. Via MiXCR, TCRdb re-called the PCR reads, giving one row per CDR3 protein. The table records about 22,000 distinct CDR3 sequences, under 13% of them present only once. The specimen was PBMCs from the stem cell graft donor, collected from the stem cell graft. This sequence was found in a human donor who donated a stem cell graft to a child with chronic granulomatous disease.

CDR3 region: CASSLVSGTVEQFF. DNA of the CDR3: TGTGCCAGCAGTTTAGTTTCGGGGACAGTGGAGCAGTTCTTC. V and J are TRBV12-3 or TRBV12-4 and TRBJ2-1, with 7 bases fitting TRBD1. V shed 1 base, J shed 10 bases, and the junction held 7 bases outside the gene matches. The length of the CDR3 is 14 residues.